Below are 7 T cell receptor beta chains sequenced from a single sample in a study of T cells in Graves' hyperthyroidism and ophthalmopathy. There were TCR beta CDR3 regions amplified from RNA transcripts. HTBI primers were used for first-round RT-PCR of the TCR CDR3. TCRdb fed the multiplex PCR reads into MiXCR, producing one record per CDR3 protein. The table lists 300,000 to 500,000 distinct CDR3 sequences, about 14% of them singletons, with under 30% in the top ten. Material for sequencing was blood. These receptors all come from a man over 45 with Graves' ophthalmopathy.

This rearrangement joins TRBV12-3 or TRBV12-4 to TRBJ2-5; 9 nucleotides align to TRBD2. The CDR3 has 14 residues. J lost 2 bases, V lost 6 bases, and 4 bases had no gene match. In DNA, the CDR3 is TGTGCCAGCAGGACTAGCGGCCATCAAGAGACCCAGTACTTC. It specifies CASRTSGHQETQYF.

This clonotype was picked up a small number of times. CDR3 coding DNA: TGCAGTGCTAGAGCGCCTACCGCTGGCGGGGAGCTGTTTTTT. Translation: CSARAPTAGGELFF. J is TRBJ2-2 and V is TRBV20-1; no clear D gene. Germline CDR1 is DFQATT and CDR2 is SNEGSKA (reference sequence). V gave up 1 base and J gave up 7 bases, with 13 bases separating them. The CDR3 loop spans 14 amino acids.

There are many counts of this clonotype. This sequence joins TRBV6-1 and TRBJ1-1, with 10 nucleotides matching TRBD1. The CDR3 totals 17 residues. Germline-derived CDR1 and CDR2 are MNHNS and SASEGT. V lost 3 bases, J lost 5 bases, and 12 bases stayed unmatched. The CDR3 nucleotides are TGTGCCAGCAGTGACGCGGGACAGGGGCGCCGAGGAACTGAAGCTTTCTTT. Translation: CASSDAGQGRRGTEAFF.

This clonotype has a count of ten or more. Here the CDR3 reads CASSTSRLAGVDNEQFF. The CDR3, as DNA: TGCGCCAGCAGCACCTCGCGTCTAGCGGGAGTGGACAATGAGCAGTTCTTC. This chain joins TRBV5-1 and TRBJ2-1; 10 positions agree with TRBD2. CDR1 is SGHRS, CDR2 YFSETQ, per germline. The V gene end was trimmed by 4 bases and the J gene end by 5 bases; junction bases not matched to a gene: 12. The CDR3 extends over 17 amino acids.

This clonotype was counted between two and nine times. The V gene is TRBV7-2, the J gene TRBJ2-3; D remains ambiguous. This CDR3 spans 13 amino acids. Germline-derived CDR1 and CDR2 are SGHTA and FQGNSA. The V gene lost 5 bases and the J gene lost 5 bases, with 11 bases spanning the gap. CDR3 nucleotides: TGTGCCAGCAGCGATCAATCGGGAGATACGCAGTATTTT. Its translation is CASSDQSGDTQYF.

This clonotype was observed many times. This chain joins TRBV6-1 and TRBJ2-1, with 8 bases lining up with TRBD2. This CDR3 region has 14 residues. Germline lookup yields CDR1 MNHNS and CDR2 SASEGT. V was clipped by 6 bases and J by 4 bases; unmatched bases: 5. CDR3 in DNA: TGTGCCAGCAGCGGGACTAGTAAATACAATGAGCAGTTCTTC. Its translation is CASSGTSKYNEQFF.

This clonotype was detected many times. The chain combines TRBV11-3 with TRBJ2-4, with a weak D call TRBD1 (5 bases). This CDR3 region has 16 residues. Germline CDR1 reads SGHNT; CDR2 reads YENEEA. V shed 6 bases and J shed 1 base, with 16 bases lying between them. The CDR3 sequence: CASSSSQGLAKNIQYF. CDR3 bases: TGTGCCAGCAGTTCATCTCAGGGTTTGGCCAAAAACATTCAGTACTTC.